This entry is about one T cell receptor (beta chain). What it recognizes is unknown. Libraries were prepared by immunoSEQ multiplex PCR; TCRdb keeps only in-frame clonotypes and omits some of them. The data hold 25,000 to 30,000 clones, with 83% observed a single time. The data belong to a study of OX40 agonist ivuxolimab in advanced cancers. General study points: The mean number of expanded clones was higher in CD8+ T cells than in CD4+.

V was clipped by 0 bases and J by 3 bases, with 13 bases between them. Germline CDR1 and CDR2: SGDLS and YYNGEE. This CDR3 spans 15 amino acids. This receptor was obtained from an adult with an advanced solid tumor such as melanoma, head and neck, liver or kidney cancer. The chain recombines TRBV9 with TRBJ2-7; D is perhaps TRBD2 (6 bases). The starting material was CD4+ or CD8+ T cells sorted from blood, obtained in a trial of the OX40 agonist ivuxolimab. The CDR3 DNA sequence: TGTGCCAGCAGCGTAGCCCCGGGGGACGGCTACGAGCAGTACTTC. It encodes CASSVAPGDGYEQYF.